This TCR beta chain emerged from a study of CD8+ T cells in alopecia areata. Study summary: Treatment ran 6 to 18 months, with 6 months of follow-up afterward.

RNA was isolated and reverse transcribed to cDNA, the sequencing template. Method: immunoSEQ multiplex PCR; TCRdb's copy keeps in-frame clones and lacks some. This table has fewer than 200,000 clones, over 50% appearing once. The count of this clone is one. V gave up 4 bases and J gave up 3 bases, with 14 bases separating them. The CDR3 covers 15 residues. Germline V CDR1 and CDR2: SGHDT, YYEEEE. The sample here was CD4+ T cells sorted from blood, taken at week 0. The receptor comes from a human donor with alopecia areata. The chain joins TRBV5-6 to TRBJ2-1; possibly TRBD2 for D (6 bases). Here the CDR3 DNA reads TGTGCCAGCAGCCTCGGGACTGTAAGCTACAATGAGCAGTTCTTC. This codes for CASSLGTVSYNEQFF.